These 3 T cell receptor beta chains were all obtained from the same sample, sequenced in a study of shared clonotypes between healthy human individuals. The table came from immunoSEQ multiplex PCR; TCRdb's copy has only in-frame clones and leaves some out. The repertoire includes about 120,000 clones, approximately 70% of them detected once, and roughly a quarter sits in the top ten. Source material: memory CD8+ T cells sorted from blood. Subset meaning: CD45RO+ cells pooled with CCR7-negative TemRA cells. The receptor set was obtained from a woman aged 25 to 39 in good health.

The CDR3 region is CASSLGQGSSISYEQYF. Here the CDR3 DNA reads TGTGCCAGCAGCTTGGGACAGGGGAGTTCTATCTCCTACGAGCAGTACTTC. This sequence joins TRBV7-8 and TRBJ2-7, with TRBD1 matching 10 bases. CDR3 size: 17 residues. Germline CDR1 SGHVS, CDR2 FQNEAQ. V dropped 3 bases and J dropped 0; count of bases not matched to a gene: 8.

The chain carries TRBV2 and TRBJ2-7, with 7 bases fitting TRBD2. J gave up 7 bases and V 7 bases, and 13 bases lay outside the gene matches. This CDR3 has 14 residues. CDR1 is SNHLY, CDR2 FYNNEI, per germline. For the CDR3, the DNA is TGTGCCAGCAACCGATTGGCGGGAGCCCCAGAGCAGTACTTC. Translated: CASNRLAGAPEQYF.

The chain joins TRBV9 to TRBJ2-7; D perhaps matches TRBD1 (6 bases). Deletions cut 1 base from V and 2 bases from J, with 16 bases between. Germline loops: CDR1 SGDLS, CDR2 YYNGEE. CDR3 size: 16 residues. CDR3 in amino acids: CASSVNPGTNTYEQYF. The CDR3 coding sequence is TGTGCCAGCAGCGTAAATCCCGGGACAAACACCTACGAGCAGTACTTC. Filled out from reference TRBV9 and TRBJ2-7, the complete variable domain reads DSGVTQTPKHLITATGQRVTLRCSPRSGDLSVYWYQQSLDQGLQFLIQYYNGEERAKGNILERFSAQQFPDLHSELNLSSLELGDSALYFCASSVNPGTNTYEQYFGPGTRLTVT.